This TCR beta chain is drawn from a study of T cell responses to AZD1222 COVID-19 vaccine. Points on this clone: Its target is not known.

Sequencing was performed with immunoSEQ multiplex PCR; in TCRdb, only in-frame clones are kept and a portion is missing. The sample yields some 130,000 clones, 87% seen once. Study conclusions and caveats: Researchers took repertoire samples only after the peak T cell response had come. Seropositive at baseline were only a handful of AZD1222 recipients. Regions left unmutated in variants are reportedly the target of nearly half of spike-specific TCRs. The sample set comprised mostly white British donors with more females, and clonal diversity was possibly underestimated.

The CDR3 sequence is 14 residues long. Trimming removed 4 bases at V and 7 bases at J, with 13 bases between. Germline CDR1 is LGHNA and CDR2 is YSLEER. The TCR was taken from an adult who received the AZD1222 COVID-19 vaccine. The starting material was peripheral blood, obtained 28 days after the second AZD1222 dose. The rearrangement joins TRBV4-3 to TRBJ1-4; D remains unclear. This CDR3 is CASSPDGRGEKLFF. CDR3 sequence (DNA): TGCGCCAGCAGCCCGGACGGACGGGGTGAAAAACTGTTTTTT.